The 29 T cell receptor beta chains below come from one sample, sequenced in a study of T cells in Graves' hyperthyroidism and ophthalmopathy. Amplification of TCR beta CDR3 regions was performed using RNA transcripts as template. HTBI primers were the set used in a first-round RT-PCR of the TCR CDR3. TCRdb itself ran the multiplex PCR reads through MiXCR, one entry per CDR3 protein. The sample shows 450,000 to 550,000 distinct CDR3 sequences, roughly 24% of them seen only once. Sequenced input: blood. The receptors shown here come from a woman aged 25 to 39 with Graves' ophthalmopathy.

This clonotype was detected many times. The chain combines TRBV6-2 or TRBV6-3 with TRBJ2-5, with D possibly TRBD2 on 5 matching bases. Germline CDR1 reads MNHEY; CDR2 reads SVGEGT. CDR3 length equals 13 residues. Trimming removed 11 bases at V and 2 bases at J, with 15 bases between. The CDR3 sequence is CARGLRLQETQYF. The CDR3 DNA reads TGTGCCCGGGGTTTGAGACTACAAGAGACCCAGTACTTC.

The V and J genes are TRBV28 and TRBJ1-2; D is unclear. CDR3 length: 12 residues. Germline loops: CDR1 MDHEN, CDR2 SYDVKM. V was trimmed by 1 base and J by 6 bases, leaving 6 bases between them. The CDR3 DNA reads TGTGCCAGCAGTTTATATACTCATGGCTACACCTTC. Its protein product is CASSLYTHGYTF.

This clonotype was detected many times. CDR3 sequence reads: CAWSVEGYGYTF. The CDR3 DNA is TGTGCCTGGAGTGTAGAGGGCTATGGCTACACCTTC. The chain joins TRBV30 to TRBJ1-2, with unresolved D. Deletions cut 0 bases from V and 4 bases from J, with 6 bases between. This CDR3 is built from 12 residues. The germline gives CDR1 GTSNPN, CDR2 SVGIG (reference sequence). Full variable domain (outside the CDR3, taken from reference TRBV30 and TRBJ1-2): SQTIHQWPATLVQPVGSPLSLECTVEGTSNPNLYWYRQAAGRGLQLLFYSVGIGQISSEVPQNLSASRPQDRQFILSSKKLLLSDSGFYLCAWSVEGYGYTFGSGTRLTVV.

The rearrangement joins TRBV10-3 to TRBJ2-5; 8 nucleotides align to TRBD1. V lost 3 bases, J lost 4 bases, and 10 bases stayed unmatched. Looked up from germline, CDR1 is ENHRY and CDR2 is SYGVKD. This CDR3 has 16 amino acids. This chain's CDR3 is CAISEHPGQVGETQYF. The CDR3 coding sequence is TGTGCCATCAGTGAACACCCGGGACAGGTGGGAGAGACCCAGTACTTC.

The gene calls are TRBV6-1 and TRBJ1-1; 10 bases are a match to TRBD1. V dropped 6 bases and J dropped 3; count of bases not matched to a gene: 7. CDR3 length: 15 amino acids. CDR1 and CDR2 from the germline V gene are MNHNS and SASEGT. The CDR3 coding sequence is TGTGCCAGCAGCCCGGGGACAGGGGTGGACACTGAAGCTTTCTTT. Its protein product is CASSPGTGVDTEAFF.

The chain has TRBV7-9 and TRBJ1-1, with D tentatively TRBD1 (5 bases). Trimming removed 4 bases at V and 1 base at J, with 13 bases between. The CDR3 has 15 residues. Germline V gene sequence: CDR1 SEHNR, CDR2 FQNEAQ (reference sequence). Here the CDR3 DNA reads TGTGCCAGCAGCTCACTTTTGGGGGAGAACACTGAAGCTTTCTTT. This encodes CASSSLLGENTEAFF.

There are many counts of this clonotype. The chain employs TRBV27 and TRBJ2-7; 7 positions agree with TRBD1. J was trimmed by 3 bases and V by 4 bases; bases with no gene match: 6. The germline gives CDR1 MNHEY, CDR2 SMNVEV (reference sequence). The CDR3 consists of 14 residues. CDR3 DNA: TGTGCCAGCAGTTCCGACAGGGCTGGCTACGAGCAGTACTTC. It codes for CASSSDRAGYEQYF.

This clonotype was seen repeatedly, ten times or more. The V call is TRBV19, the J call TRBJ1-5; D not resolved. CDR3 length equals 13 residues. The ends were cut back, 0 bases at V and 7 bases at J, with 7 bases in the middle. CDR1 is LNHDA, CDR2 SQIVND, per germline (reference sequence). CDR3 DNA sequence: TGTGCCAGTAGTATAGATCTTTCCCAGCCCCAGCATTTT. It codes for CASSIDLSQPQHF.

This clonotype was recorded at least ten times. The chain uses TRBV27 and TRBJ2-5; 7 positions match TRBD1. The junction had 9 bases not matched to a gene; V was cut back by 5 bases and J by 3 bases. Germline V gene lookup returns CDR1 MNHEY and CDR2 SMNVEV (reference sequence). The CDR3 is made up of 15 amino acids. The CDR3 sequence: CASSPRQGWEETQYF. The CDR3 DNA follows: TGTGCCAGCAGTCCTCGACAGGGATGGGAAGAGACCCAGTACTTC.

This clonotype was seen a handful of times. This chain connects TRBV18 to TRBJ2-7, with 10 bases that match TRBD1. V shed 2 bases and J 3 bases; nucleotides not matched to a gene: 4. Germline values: CDR1 KGHSH, CDR2 LQKENI. There are 15 residues in the CDR3. As DNA, the CDR3 is TGTGCCAGCTCACCAGGGACAGGGGAATTCTACGAGCAGTACTTC. Its translation: CASSPGTGEFYEQYF.

This chain joins TRBV2 and TRBJ2-2; 15 nucleotides agree with TRBD2. CDR3 size: 18 residues. The V and J ends lost 1 base and 4 bases, in that order; junction bases with no gene match: 4. Germline CDR1 is SNHLY and CDR2 is FYNNEI. CDR3 coding DNA: TGTGCCAGCAGTGAAGTGGGACTAGCGGGGGGTATCACCGGGGAGCTGTTTTTT. Translated: CASSEVGLAGGITGELFF. The variable domain in full, with the rest retrieved from reference TRBV2 and TRBJ2-2, is EPEVTQTPSHQVTQMGQEVILRCVPISNHLYFYWYRQILGQKVEFLVSFYNNEISEKSEIFDDQFSVERPDGSNFTLKIRSTKLEDSAMYFCASSEVGLAGGITGELFFGEGSRLTVL.

This clonotype was recorded at least ten times. CDR3 sequence reads: CATGWTGLAGGHSYEQYF. CDR3 DNA sequence: TGTGCCACCGGATGGACGGGACTAGCGGGGGGACACTCCTACGAGCAGTACTTC. The chain combines TRBV6-2 or TRBV6-3 with TRBJ2-7; 15 nucleotides align to TRBD2. This CDR3 is built from 18 residues. Looked up from germline, CDR1 is MNHEY and CDR2 is SVGEGT. V was clipped by 10 bases and J by 0 bases; unmatched bases: 13.

This clonotype appeared many times. The chain carries TRBV20-1 and TRBJ2-7, with 7 bases matching TRBD1. J was trimmed by 2 bases and V by 5 bases; bases with no gene match: 9. Germline lookup yields CDR1 DFQATT and CDR2 SNEGSKA (reference sequence). The CDR3 has 14 amino acids. DNA for the CDR3: TGCAGTGCTCGGCTTCCGACAGGGACCTACGAGCAGTACTTC. It yields the protein CSARLPTGTYEQYF.

This clonotype was counted at least ten times. This chain joins TRBV20-1 and TRBJ1-1; D remains unclear. In germline, CDR1 is DFQATT, CDR2 SNEGSKA (reference sequence). With 0 bases removed from V and 3 bases from J, the gap between germline ends came to 11 bases. There are 14 residues in the CDR3. CDR3 loop: CSARELGRDTEAFF. CDR3 coding DNA: TGCAGTGCTAGAGAGCTAGGGAGGGACACTGAAGCTTTCTTT.

There are many counts of this clonotype. This chain links TRBV28 with TRBJ2-2; 7 bases line up with TRBD2. Germline CDR1 and CDR2: MDHEN and SYDVKM. The V gene end was trimmed by 6 bases and the J gene end by 2 bases; junction bases not matched to a gene: 6. This CDR3 contains 15 residues. CDR3 sequence: CASSGGTPNTGELFF. In DNA form, the CDR3 reads TGTGCCAGCAGCGGGGGGACTCCAAACACCGGGGAGCTGTTTTTT.

This clonotype was found many times. CDR3 region: CASSFGDTGELFF. The CDR3 DNA reads TGTGCCAGCAGCTTCGGGGACACCGGGGAGCTGTTTTTT. The chain joins TRBV13 to TRBJ2-2, with a tentative D call TRBD2 (5 bases). The germline V and J ends were trimmed by 3 bases and 3 bases, with 5 bases remaining between them. The CDR3 is 13 amino acids. Germline-derived CDR1 and CDR2 are PRHDT and FYEKMQ (reference sequence).

This clonotype showed up just a few times. This chain links TRBV18 with TRBJ2-7; 9 nucleotides match TRBD1. V gave up 2 bases and J gave up 9 bases; unmatched junction bases: 11. CDR1 KGHSH and CDR2 LQKENI come from the germline V gene. This CDR3 spans 15 amino acids. CDR3 nucleotide sequence: TGTGCCAGCTCACCAACAGATGGACAGGGGACGTCGCAGTACTTC. Translated, it gives CASSPTDGQGTSQYF.

This rearrangement joins TRBV5-1 to TRBJ2-7, with D possibly called TRBD1 or TRBD2 (5 bases each). Trimming removed 2 bases from V and 5 bases from J, with 14 bases in between. Germline lookup yields CDR1 SGHRS and CDR2 YFSETQ. The CDR3 has 14 residues. The CDR3 is CASSFSQGEDEQYF. CDR3 bases: TGCGCCAGCAGCTTCTCCCAGGGAGAGGACGAGCAGTACTTC.

In nucleotides, the CDR3 is TGTGCCAGCAGCTTCAGAATTAGCTCCTACGAGCAGTACTTC. Translation gives CASSFRISSYEQYF. The chain joins TRBV6-1 to TRBJ2-7, with D uncertain. Germline-derived CDR1 and CDR2 are MNHNS and SASEGT. The CDR3 covers 14 residues. The ends were cut back, 6 bases at V and 0 bases at J, with 12 bases in the middle.

This clonotype was observed many times. The chain recombines TRBV11-2 with TRBJ2-5; TRBD1 agrees at 8 bases. Trimming at V came to 0 bases and at J to 5 bases, leaving 14 bases not matched to a gene. Germline values: CDR1 SGHAT, CDR2 FQNNGV. This CDR3 contains 18 residues. The CDR3 sequence is CASSLEDWTGPRRETQYF. The CDR3 region has the DNA TGTGCCAGCAGCTTAGAAGACTGGACAGGGCCGCGTAGGGAGACCCAGTACTTC.

This clonotype has more than one count but fewer than ten. The CDR3 end shows no conserved phenylalanine or tryptophan, and so a read error is likely. This chain links TRBV7-2 with TRBJ2-5; D is undetermined. This CDR3 spans 12 amino acids. Trimming pared 1 base from V and 5 bases from J, leaving 5 bases between. The germline V gene has CDR1 SGHTA and CDR2 FQGNSA. CDR3 in DNA: TGTGCCAGCAGCTTAGGGGTTGAGACCCAGTACCTC. Translating gives CASSLGVETQYL.

This clonotype was counted ten times or more. The chain couples TRBV11-2 to TRBJ2-6; a possible D gene is TRBD1 (6 bases). This CDR3 region has 15 residues. Trimming shortened V by 5 bases and J by 2 bases, and 10 bases separated the two germline ends. Germline V CDR1 and CDR2: SGHAT, FQNNGV. CDR3 in amino acids: CASSPTGPGANVLTF. CDR3 DNA: TGTGCCAGCAGCCCTACAGGGCCTGGGGCCAACGTCCTGACTTTC.

This clonotype was counted many times. This chain links TRBV19 with TRBJ2-5; D gene unclear. The CDR3 totals 13 residues. Trimming removed 0 bases at V and 0 bases at J, with 2 bases between. Germline CDR1 is LNHDA and CDR2 is SQIVND (reference sequence). CDR3 region: CASSIDNQETQYF. The CDR3, as DNA: TGTGCCAGTAGTATAGACAACCAAGAGACCCAGTACTTC.

This clonotype appeared many times. This rearrangement joins TRBV27 to TRBJ2-7, with D perhaps matching TRBD1 (5 bases). The CDR3 has 15 residues. The V gene's germline CDR1 is MNHEY and CDR2 SMNVEV (reference sequence). V was shortened by 6 bases and J by 2 bases, with 17 bases between the two germline ends. Here the CDR3 reads CASRRGPWTPYEQYF. The CDR3 bases are TGTGCCAGCAGGAGAGGTCCGTGGACACCCTACGAGCAGTACTTC.

This clonotype was seen repeatedly, ten times or more. This chain uses TRBV12-3 or TRBV12-4 with TRBJ1-2; 7 bases line up with TRBD1. Trimming removed 5 bases from V and 0 bases from J; junction bases left unmatched: 3. There are 14 residues in the CDR3. For the CDR3, the DNA is TGTGCCAGCAGTGTACAGGGGACTAACTATGGCTACACCTTC. As protein: CASSVQGTNYGYTF.

The table lists this clonotype with many counts. J is TRBJ2-4 and V is TRBV12-3 or TRBV12-4; D not resolved. Trimming took off 3 bases at V and 5 bases at J, with 14 bases between the two ends. The CDR3 spans 15 residues. The CDR3 coding sequence is TGTGCCAGCAGTTTTTCGGCTAGTATCCAAAACATTCAGTACTTC. It translates to CASSFSASIQNIQYF.

This clonotype has ten or more counts. The V call is TRBV19, the J call TRBJ2-6; 10 nucleotides agree with TRBD1. Germline CDR1 is LNHDA and CDR2 is SQIVND (reference sequence). The V gene end was trimmed by 8 bases and the J gene end by 1 base; junction bases not matched to a gene: 11. The CDR3 has 18 residues. DNA for the CDR3: TGTGCCAGTCTGCGTCGGGACAGGGGAGAATCTGGGGCCAACGTCCTGACTTTC. The encoded protein is CASLRRDRGESGANVLTF.

The chain is built from TRBV28 and TRBJ1-5; D remains ambiguous. CDR3 length: 15 residues. CDR1 is MDHEN, CDR2 SYDVKM, per germline. V shed 1 base and J shed 4 bases, with 11 bases lying between them. Written as DNA, the CDR3 is TGTGCCAGCAGTTTATCGGAACACCTAAATCAGCCCCAGCATTTT. Encoded protein: CASSLSEHLNQPQHF.

V gene TRBV12-3 or TRBV12-4 combines with J gene TRBJ2-4, with D maybe TRBD2 (6 bases). V lost 6 bases, J lost 7 bases, and 19 bases lay in between. This CDR3 has 15 amino acids. The CDR3 DNA is TGTGCCAGCAGCTCGAGGAGGGACCAAATCAACATTCAGTACTTC. This translates into CASSSRRDQINIQYF.